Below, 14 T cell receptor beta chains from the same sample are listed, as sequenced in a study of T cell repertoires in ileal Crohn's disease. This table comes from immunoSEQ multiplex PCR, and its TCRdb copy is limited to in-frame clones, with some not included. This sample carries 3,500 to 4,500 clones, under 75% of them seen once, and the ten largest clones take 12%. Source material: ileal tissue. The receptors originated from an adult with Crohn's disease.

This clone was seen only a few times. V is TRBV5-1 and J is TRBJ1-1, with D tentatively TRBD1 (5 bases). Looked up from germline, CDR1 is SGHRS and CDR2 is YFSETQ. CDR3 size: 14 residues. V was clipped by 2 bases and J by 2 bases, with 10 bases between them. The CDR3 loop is CASSFDGGNTEAFF. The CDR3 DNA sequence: TGCGCCAGCAGCTTCGACGGGGGAAACACTGAAGCTTTCTTT.

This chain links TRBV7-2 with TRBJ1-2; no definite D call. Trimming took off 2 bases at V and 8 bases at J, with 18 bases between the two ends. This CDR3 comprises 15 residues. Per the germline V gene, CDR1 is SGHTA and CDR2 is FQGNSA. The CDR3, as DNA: TGTGCCAGCAGCTTACAGACCCGGGGTTACGACGGCTACACCTTC. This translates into CASSLQTRGYDGYTF.

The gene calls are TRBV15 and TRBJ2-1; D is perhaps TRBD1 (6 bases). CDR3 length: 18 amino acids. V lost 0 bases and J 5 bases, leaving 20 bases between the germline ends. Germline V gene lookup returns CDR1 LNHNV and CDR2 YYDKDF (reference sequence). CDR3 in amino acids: CATSRDVQSGALHNEQFF. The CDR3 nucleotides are TGTGCCACCAGCAGAGATGTCCAGTCAGGGGCACTTCACAATGAGCAGTTCTTC.

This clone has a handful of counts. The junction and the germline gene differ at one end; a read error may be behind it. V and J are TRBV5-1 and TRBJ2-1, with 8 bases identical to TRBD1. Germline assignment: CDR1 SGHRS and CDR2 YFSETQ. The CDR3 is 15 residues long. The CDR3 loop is CASSTLPGGYNEQFF. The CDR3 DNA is TGTGCCAGCAGCACCCTGCCAGGGGGCTATAATGAGCAGTTCTTC.

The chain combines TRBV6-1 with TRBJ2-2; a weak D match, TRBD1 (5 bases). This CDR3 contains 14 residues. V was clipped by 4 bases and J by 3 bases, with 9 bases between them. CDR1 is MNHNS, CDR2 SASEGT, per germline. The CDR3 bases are TGTGCCAGCAGTGTCGACAGATACACCGGGGAGCTGTTTTTT. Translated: CASSVDRYTGELFF.

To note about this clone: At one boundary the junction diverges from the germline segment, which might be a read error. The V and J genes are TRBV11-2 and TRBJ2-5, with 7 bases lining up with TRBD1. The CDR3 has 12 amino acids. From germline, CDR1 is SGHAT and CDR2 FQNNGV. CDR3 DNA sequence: TGTGCCAGCAGCTCAACCACTAGACAGGGTAACTTC. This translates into CASSSTTRQGNF.

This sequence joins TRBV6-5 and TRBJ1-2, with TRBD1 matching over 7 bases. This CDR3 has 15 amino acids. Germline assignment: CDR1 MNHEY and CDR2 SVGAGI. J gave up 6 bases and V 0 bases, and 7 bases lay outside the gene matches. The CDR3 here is CASSYSKGAQDGYTF. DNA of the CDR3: TGTGCCAGCAGTTACTCCAAGGGGGCGCAGGATGGCTACACCTTC.

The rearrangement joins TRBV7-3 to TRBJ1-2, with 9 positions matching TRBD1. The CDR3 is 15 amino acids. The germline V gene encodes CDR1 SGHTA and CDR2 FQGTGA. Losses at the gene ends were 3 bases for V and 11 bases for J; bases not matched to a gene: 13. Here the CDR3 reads CASSLTKGQGVGYTF. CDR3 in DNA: TGTGCCAGCAGCTTGACGAAGGGACAGGGTGTGGGTTACACCTTC.

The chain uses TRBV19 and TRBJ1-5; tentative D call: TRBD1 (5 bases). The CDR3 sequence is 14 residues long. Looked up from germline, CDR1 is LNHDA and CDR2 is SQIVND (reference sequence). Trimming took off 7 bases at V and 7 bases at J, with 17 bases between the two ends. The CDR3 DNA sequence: TGTGCCAGTACCGTGACAGTTCTAAAACAGCCCCAGCATTTT. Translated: CASTVTVLKQPQHF.

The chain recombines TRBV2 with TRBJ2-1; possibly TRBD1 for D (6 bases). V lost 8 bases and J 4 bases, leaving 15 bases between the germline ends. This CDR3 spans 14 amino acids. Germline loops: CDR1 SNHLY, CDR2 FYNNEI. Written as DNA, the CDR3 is TGTGCCAGCCATTCCGGGACACAATACAATGAGCAGTTCTTC. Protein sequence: CASHSGTQYNEQFF. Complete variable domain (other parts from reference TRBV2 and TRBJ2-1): EPEVTQTPSHQVTQMGQEVILRCVPISNHLYFYWYRQILGQKVEFLVSFYNNEISEKSEIFDDQFSVERPDGSNFTLKIRSTKLEDSAMYFCASHSGTQYNEQFFGPGTRLTVL.

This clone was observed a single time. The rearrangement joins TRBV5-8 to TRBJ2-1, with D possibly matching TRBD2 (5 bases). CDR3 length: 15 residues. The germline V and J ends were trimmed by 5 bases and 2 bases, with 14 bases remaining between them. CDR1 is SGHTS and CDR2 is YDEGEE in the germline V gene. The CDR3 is CASSPTGSPYNEQFF. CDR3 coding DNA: TGTGCCAGCAGTCCGACGGGGAGTCCCTACAATGAGCAGTTCTTC.

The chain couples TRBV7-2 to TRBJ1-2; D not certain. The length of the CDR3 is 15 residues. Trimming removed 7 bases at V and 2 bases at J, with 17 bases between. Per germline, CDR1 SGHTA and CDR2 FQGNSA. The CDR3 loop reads CASTRGRQENYGYTF. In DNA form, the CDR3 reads TGTGCCAGCACCAGAGGGCGGCAGGAAAACTATGGCTACACCTTC.

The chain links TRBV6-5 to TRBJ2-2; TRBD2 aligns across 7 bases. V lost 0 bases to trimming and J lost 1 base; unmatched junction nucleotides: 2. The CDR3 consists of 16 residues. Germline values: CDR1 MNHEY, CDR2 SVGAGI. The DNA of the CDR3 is TGTGCCAGCAGTTACTCGTGGGGGGGGAACACCGGGGAGCTGTTTTTT. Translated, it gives CASSYSWGGNTGELFF.

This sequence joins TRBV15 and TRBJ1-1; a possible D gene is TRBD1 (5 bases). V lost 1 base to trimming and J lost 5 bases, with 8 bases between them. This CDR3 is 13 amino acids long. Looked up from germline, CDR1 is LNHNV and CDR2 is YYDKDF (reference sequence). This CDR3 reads CATSRGGRTEAFF. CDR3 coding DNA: TGTGCCACCAGCAGAGGGGGGAGGACTGAAGCTTTCTTT.